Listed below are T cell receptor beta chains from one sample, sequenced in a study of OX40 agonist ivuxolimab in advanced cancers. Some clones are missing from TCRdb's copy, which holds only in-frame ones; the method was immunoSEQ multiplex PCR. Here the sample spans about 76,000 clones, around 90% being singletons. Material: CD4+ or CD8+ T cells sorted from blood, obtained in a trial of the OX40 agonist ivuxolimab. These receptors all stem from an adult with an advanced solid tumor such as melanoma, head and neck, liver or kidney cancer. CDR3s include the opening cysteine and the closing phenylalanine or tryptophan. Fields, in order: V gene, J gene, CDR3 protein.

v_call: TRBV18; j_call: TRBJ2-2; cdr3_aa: CASSPQPNTGELFF
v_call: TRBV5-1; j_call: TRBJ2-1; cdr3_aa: CASSLDLAGSYNEQFF
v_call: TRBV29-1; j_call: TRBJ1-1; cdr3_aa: CSVDGRMNTEAFF
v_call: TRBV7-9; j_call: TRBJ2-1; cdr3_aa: CASSFPGGGFDEQFF
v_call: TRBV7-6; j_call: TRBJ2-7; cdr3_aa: CASSPSGRAYEQYF
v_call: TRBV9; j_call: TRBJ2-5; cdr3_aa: CASSVGLAGVGETQYF
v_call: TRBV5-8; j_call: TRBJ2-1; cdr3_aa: CASSQEGGSGRMNEQFF
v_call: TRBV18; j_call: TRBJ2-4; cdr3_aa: CASSPPSDRGTKYF
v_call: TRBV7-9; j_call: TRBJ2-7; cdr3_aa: CASSLGGSSDEQYF
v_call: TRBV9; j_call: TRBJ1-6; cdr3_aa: CASSVLGQENSPLHF
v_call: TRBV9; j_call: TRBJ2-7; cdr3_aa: CASSVSPGGSTYEQYF
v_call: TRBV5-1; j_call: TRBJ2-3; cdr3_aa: CASSHRTDTQYF
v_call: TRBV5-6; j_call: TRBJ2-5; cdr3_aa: CASSFFSSGRSQETQYF
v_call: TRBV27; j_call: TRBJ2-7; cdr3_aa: CASSWKQDYEQYF
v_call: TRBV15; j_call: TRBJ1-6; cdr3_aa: CATSRVPTGTGGSPLHF
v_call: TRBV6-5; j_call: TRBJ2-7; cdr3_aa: CASSLGTGSYEQYF
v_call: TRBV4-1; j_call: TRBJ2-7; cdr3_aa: CASSRNRGAPNEQYF
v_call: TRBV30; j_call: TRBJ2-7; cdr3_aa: CAWSVTDRIHEQYF
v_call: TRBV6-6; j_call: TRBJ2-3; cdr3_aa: CASTTNTDTQYF
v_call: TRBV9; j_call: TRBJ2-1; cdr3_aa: CASSALALPYNEQFF